The 30 T cell receptor beta chains in this list originate from one sample, sequenced in a study of technical replicates of blood from a few donors. Using immunoSEQ multiplex PCR, the repertoire was profiled, and TCRdb retains in-frame clones only, with some absent. The sample consists of 55,000 to 65,000 clones, approximately 86% of them appearing once. The sequenced sample was PBMCs. The receptors here all came from a human donor in good health. Some clones in this sample may be carry-over from other donors' samples.

The gene calls are TRBV7-2 and TRBJ2-2, with TRBD2 matching over 9 bases. The CDR3 runs to 17 residues. In germline, CDR1 is SGHTA, CDR2 FQGNSA. V shed 5 bases and J 6 bases; nucleotides not matched to a gene: 13. Here the CDR3 DNA reads TGTGCCAGCAGCCGATATGGCGGGAGGGCCCTCGCCGGGGAGCTGTTTTTT. Protein: CASSRYGGRALAGELFF.

This CDR3 reads CASSRTSVLGETQYF. Here the CDR3 DNA reads TGTGCCAGCTCGCGGACTAGCGTCCTGGGAGAGACCCAGTACTTC. This chain joins TRBV18 and TRBJ2-5, with 9 bases lining up with TRBD2. Germline lookup yields CDR1 KGHSH and CDR2 LQKENI. Unmatched junction bases numbered 9, after V lost 6 bases and J lost 4 bases. CDR3 length: 15 residues.

This clone was picked up a small number of times. This chain connects TRBV7-3 to TRBJ2-2; TRBD2 matches at 12 bases. Germline V gene sequence: CDR1 SGHTA, CDR2 FQGTGA. The J segment lost 5 bases and the V segment lost 5 bases, leaving 3 bases of the junction unmatched. The CDR3 spans 15 residues. CDR3 sequence (DNA): TGTGCCAGCAGCCCTGGACTAGCGGGGACCGGGGAGCTGTTTTTT. As protein: CASSPGLAGTGELFF.

V and J are TRBV15 and TRBJ2-3; 7 bases map to TRBD2. Germline V gene data show CDR1 as LNHNV and CDR2 as YYDKDF (reference sequence). This CDR3 region has 16 residues. The V segment lost 2 bases and the J segment 0 bases; nucleotides outside the gene matches: 5. Here the CDR3 reads CATSRLAALSTDTQYF. CDR3 sequence (DNA): TGTGCCACCAGCAGACTAGCGGCACTTAGCACAGATACGCAGTATTTT.

V usage is TRBV27 and J usage is TRBJ1-4; perhaps TRBD1 as D (6 bases). The CDR3 is made up of 14 amino acids. Trimming left V 8 bases short and J 7 bases short, with 17 bases between. CDR1 and CDR2 from the germline V gene are MNHEY and SMNVEV (reference sequence). The CDR3 protein is CASRQDTRGEKLFF. CDR3 DNA sequence: TGTGCCAGCCGACAGGACACTAGGGGTGAAAAACTGTTTTTT.

V gene TRBV6-5 combines with J gene TRBJ2-7, with TRBD2 matching 9 bases. Germline V gives CDR1 MNHEY, CDR2 SVGAGI. This CDR3 is 14 amino acids long. J lost 3 bases, V lost 4 bases, and 4 bases had no gene match. CDR3 protein: CASSFDSGGYEQYF. The CDR3 bases are TGTGCCAGCAGTTTTGATAGCGGGGGCTACGAGCAGTACTTC.

J is TRBJ2-5 and V is TRBV5-4, with D possibly TRBD1 on 5 matching bases. Germline values: CDR1 SGHNT, CDR2 YYREEE (reference sequence). The CDR3 totals 12 residues. Trimming pared 7 bases from V and 0 bases from J, leaving 7 bases between. The CDR3 DNA reads TGTGCCAGCCAGGGCTACCAAGAGACCCAGTACTTC. Amino acids: CASQGYQETQYF.

The chain recombines TRBV2 with TRBJ2-3, with 11 positions matching TRBD2. This CDR3 has 17 amino acids. J gave up 3 bases and V 11 bases, and 16 bases lay outside the gene matches. Germline assignment: CDR1 SNHLY and CDR2 FYNNEI. The CDR3 coding sequence is TGTGCCGAAGGTCCGAGTACGGTAGCGGGGGGGACAGATACGCAGTATTTT. It translates to CAEGPSTVAGGTDTQYF.

The chain carries TRBV29-1 and TRBJ2-2; weak D call: TRBD1 (6 bases). Germline loops: CDR1 SQVTM, CDR2 ANQGSEA. The length of the CDR3 is 15 residues. Trimming took 4 bases from V and 0 from J, leaving 12 bases between them. CDR3 DNA sequence: TGCAGCGTTGGGAGACAGGCCACGAACACCGGGGAGCTGTTTTTT. Translating gives CSVGRQATNTGELFF.

This rearrangement joins TRBV5-6 to TRBJ2-7; D remains ambiguous. V was clipped by 4 bases and J by 4 bases, with 12 bases between them. The CDR3 totals 13 residues. Germline V lookup: CDR1 SGHDT, CDR2 YYEEEE. CDR3 sequence: CASSRVGTYEQYF. In DNA, the CDR3 is TGTGCCAGCAGCCGGGTCGGCACGTACGAGCAGTACTTC.

This clone was observed a few times. This sequence joins TRBV2 and TRBJ1-1, with TRBD1 identical over 7 bases. From germline, CDR1 is SNHLY and CDR2 FYNNEI. The CDR3 totals 14 residues. Unmatched junction bases numbered 7, after V lost 6 bases and J lost 3 bases. The CDR3 reads CASRLRGSDTEAFF. The CDR3 nucleotides are TGTGCCAGCAGACTCAGGGGGTCGGACACTGAAGCTTTCTTT.

This clone was seen just once. The V and J genes are TRBV9 and TRBJ1-1; perhaps TRBD1 as D (6 bases). CDR3 length: 16 residues. Looked up from germline, CDR1 is SGDLS and CDR2 is YYNGEE. The V end was cut by 1 base, the J end by 1 base, with 14 bases between. This CDR3 is CASSVQGSYPNTEAFF. The CDR3 bases are TGTGCCAGCAGCGTACAGGGGTCTTATCCGAACACTGAAGCTTTCTTT.

The CDR3 coding sequence is TGTGCCAGCAGCTTGATCGGTAGCGGGAGGGCCGTCAATGAGCAGTTCTTC. Its protein product is CASSLIGSGRAVNEQFF. The chain uses TRBV5-4 and TRBJ2-1, with 11 bases aligning to TRBD2. Germline loops: CDR1 SGHNT, CDR2 YYREEE (reference sequence). The CDR3 totals 17 residues. The V segment lost 1 base and the J segment 6 bases; nucleotides outside the gene matches: 9.

V and J are TRBV21-1 and TRBJ2-7; TRBD2, the table's D call, was not compared with the DNA. TRBV21-1 is an annotated pseudogene. CDR3 length: 14 amino acids. The CDR3 sequence is CASSVREGPHEQYF. CDR3 bases: TGTGCCAGCAGCGTACGGGAGGGCCCCCACGAGCAGTACTTC.

V is TRBV13 and J is TRBJ2-1, with D perhaps matching TRBD2 (5 bases). The CDR3 extends over 15 amino acids. CDR1 and CDR2 from the germline V gene are PRHDT and FYEKMQ (reference sequence). Trimming stripped 5 bases from V and 9 bases from J, with 20 bases between. The CDR3 coding sequence is TGTGCCAGCAGCACAGTACTAGGGTCAATTCCTGAGCAGTTCTTC. It is translated as CASSTVLGSIPEQFF.

The chain combines TRBV10-3 with TRBJ2-3; tentative D call: TRBD2 (6 bases). Trimming removed 7 bases from V and 5 bases from J, with 16 bases in between. This CDR3 region has 14 residues. Germline V gene sequence: CDR1 ENHRY, CDR2 SYGVKD. The CDR3 reads CAINAEGYGDTQYF. In nucleotides, the CDR3 is TGTGCCATCAACGCGGAGGGGTACGGAGATACGCAGTATTTT.

This CDR3 reads CASSPQGQNNSPLHF. The DNA for the CDR3 is TGTGCCAGCTCACCACAGGGACAAAATAATTCACCCCTCCACTTT. This chain joins TRBV18 and TRBJ1-6; tentatively, D is TRBD1 (6 bases). CDR3 length: 15 amino acids. CDR1 KGHSH and CDR2 LQKENI come from the germline V gene. With 1 base removed from V and 5 bases from J, the gap between germline ends came to 9 bases.

This rearrangement joins TRBV6-5 to TRBJ1-5; D is perhaps TRBD1 (6 bases). Germline CDR1 is MNHEY and CDR2 is SVGAGI. The germline V and J ends were trimmed by 6 bases and 7 bases, with 19 bases remaining between them. The CDR3 sequence is 15 residues long. CDR3 amino acids: CASRNTGYGSQPQHF. The CDR3 DNA follows: TGTGCCAGCAGGAACACAGGGTATGGTTCGCAGCCCCAGCATTTT.

The chain recombines TRBV18 with TRBJ1-2, with D unclear. CDR3 length equals 12 residues. V lost 0 bases, J lost 7 bases, and 6 bases lay in between. CDR1 is KGHSH and CDR2 is LQKENI in the germline V gene. As DNA, the CDR3 is TGTGCCAGCTCACCACCGGGCAGTGGCTACACCTTC. This codes for CASSPPGSGYTF.

The chain is built from TRBV2 and TRBJ1-1; a possible D gene is TRBD1 (6 bases). This CDR3 is 14 amino acids long. V lost 7 bases to trimming and J lost 1 base, with 13 bases between them. Germline CDR1 and CDR2: SNHLY and FYNNEI. CDR3 nucleotides: TGTGCCAGCAAGCCGGGACACTCGAACACTGAAGCTTTCTTT. Its protein is CASKPGHSNTEAFF.

The chain links TRBV7-6 to TRBJ2-7; weak D call: TRBD2 (5 bases). This CDR3 is built from 15 residues. Germline CDR1 reads SGHVS; CDR2 reads FNYEAQ. V was clipped by 0 bases and J by 0 bases, with 9 bases between them. CDR3 in DNA: TGTGCCAGCAGCTTAGCGCTAGGAGGCTCCTACGAGCAGTACTTC. This gives the protein CASSLALGGSYEQYF. Full variable domain (missing parts from reference TRBV7-6 and TRBJ2-7): GAGVSQSPRYKVTKRGQDVALRCDPISGHVSLYWYRQALGQGPEFLTYFNYEAQQDKSGLPNDRFSAERPEGSISTLTIQRTEQRDSAMYRCASSLALGGSYEQYFGPGTRLTVT.

The chain is built from TRBV4-2 and TRBJ1-1; D may be TRBD1 (6 bases). Germline-derived CDR1 and CDR2 are LGHNA and YNFKEQ. The CDR3 has 14 amino acids. V was trimmed by 3 bases and J by 5 bases, leaving 13 bases between them. The CDR3, as DNA: TGTGCCAGCAGCCATTCATCAGGGGATACTGAAGCTTTCTTT. It codes for CASSHSSGDTEAFF.

The chain has TRBV7-9 and TRBJ2-4; D is perhaps TRBD1 (6 bases). V was pared by 4 bases and J by 0 bases, with 16 bases between. Germline V gene data show CDR1 as SEHNR and CDR2 as FQNEAQ (reference sequence). The CDR3 runs to 17 residues. CDR3 in amino acids: CASSSQATGLAKNIQYF. The CDR3 region has the DNA TGTGCCAGCAGCTCGCAAGCCACAGGGTTAGCCAAAAACATTCAGTACTTC. The full variable domain, in which reference TRBV7-9 and TRBJ2-4 provide the parts outside the CDR3, is DTGVSQNPRHKITKRGQNVTFRCDPISEHNRLYWYRQTLGQGPEFLTYFQNEAQLEKSRLLSDRFSAERPKGSFSTLEIQRTEQGDSAMYLCASSSQATGLAKNIQYFGAGTRLSVL.

This clone was seen only a few times. The CDR3 nucleotides are TGTGCCAGCAGCCAATTCCAGAGGTATAATTCACCCCTCCACTTT. Its translation is CASSQFQRYNSPLHF. This chain joins TRBV4-2 and TRBJ1-6, with D unresolved. The CDR3 has 15 residues. CDR1 is LGHNA, CDR2 YNFKEQ, per germline. The germline V and J ends were trimmed by 2 bases and 4 bases, with 9 bases remaining between them.

The V gene is TRBV29-1, the J gene TRBJ2-3; the D gene is possibly TRBD2 (6 bases). CDR1 and CDR2 from the germline V gene are SQVTM and ANQGSEA. Between the trimmed V and J ends, which lost 6 bases and 2 bases, there was a span of 15 bases. The CDR3 loop spans 14 amino acids. CDR3 loop: CSVAEGSPTDTQYF. Written as DNA, the CDR3 is TGCAGCGTAGCGGAGGGGTCCCCCACAGATACGCAGTATTTT.

The chain recombines TRBV11-1 with TRBJ1-1; D is unresolved. Trimming took 5 bases from V and 4 from J, leaving 5 bases between them. Germline-derived CDR1 and CDR2 are SGHAT and FQDESV (reference sequence). CDR3 length equals 11 residues. The CDR3 reads CASSHGTEAFF. CDR3 in DNA: TGTGCCAGCAGCCACGGCACTGAAGCTTTCTTT. The variable domain in full, with the rest retrieved from reference TRBV11-1 and TRBJ1-1, is EAEVAQSPRYKITEKSQAVAFWCDPISGHATLYWYRQILGQGPELLVQFQDESVVDDSQLPKDRFSAERLKGVDSTLKIQPAELGDSAMYLCASSHGTEAFFGQGTRLTVV.

The rearrangement uses TRBV5-1 and TRBJ1-2; TRBD1 is a possible D gene (6 bases). The V end lost 0 bases, the J end lost 2 bases, and 14 bases lay between the germline ends. The CDR3 extends over 16 amino acids. The V gene's germline CDR1 is SGHRS and CDR2 YFSETQ. This chain's CDR3 is CASSLGTGSTNYGYTF. DNA for the CDR3: TGCGCCAGCAGCTTGGGCACAGGGTCTACGAACTATGGCTACACCTTC.

This sequence joins TRBV7-6 and TRBJ2-7, with D tentatively TRBD2 (5 bases). Per the germline V gene, CDR1 is SGHVS and CDR2 is FNYEAQ. The CDR3 runs 14 residues. Trimming removed 1 base from V and 2 bases from J, with 9 bases in between. The CDR3 here is CASSLGGLTYEQYF. As DNA, the CDR3 is TGTGCCAGCAGCTTAGGCGGGCTAACCTACGAGCAGTACTTC.

The J gene is TRBJ1-4, the V gene TRBV7-6; D gene unclear. The CDR3 length is 16 residues. CDR1 and CDR2 (germline): SGHVS, FNYEAQ. V was clipped by 4 bases and J by 0 bases, with 12 bases between them. CDR3 DNA sequence: TGTGCCAGCAGCTCATATACGACAACAACTAATGAAAAACTGTTTTTT. Its translation: CASSSYTTTTNEKLFF.

J is TRBJ2-3 and V is TRBV12-5; D is unresolved. The CDR3 is 12 residues long. Germline V CDR1 and CDR2: LGHNT, FRNRAP. V lost 7 bases and J 5 bases, leaving 10 bases between the germline ends. DNA of the CDR3: TGTGCTAGTGCCTTCAGCGTAGATACGCAGTATTTT. Translating it yields CASAFSVDTQYF.